The 27 T cell receptor beta chains below were found in one sample sequenced in a study of cytomegalovirus exposure and HLA in healthy donors. PCR employed 60 Vbeta and 13 Jbeta primers. This table comes from immunoSEQ multiplex PCR, and its TCRdb copy is limited to in-frame clones, with some not included. The repertoire has fewer than 150,000 clones, 65% to 85% of them found once; the top ten carry around 1.2%. Sequencing was done on a sample of PBMCs. The receptors shown here come from a man aged 45-65 years in good health and CMV-seronegative.

The CDR3 loop is CASSIERARVTDTQYF. CDR3 in DNA: TGTGCCAGTAGTATAGAGCGGGCGAGGGTCACAGATACGCAGTATTTT. The chain couples TRBV19 to TRBJ2-3, with D possibly matching TRBD2 (5 bases). Germline lookup yields CDR1 LNHDA and CDR2 SQIVND (reference sequence). Trimming pared 0 bases from V and 2 bases from J, leaving 12 bases between. This CDR3 comprises 16 residues.

CDR3: CASSLVGGQANEQFF. The CDR3, as DNA: TGTGCCAGCAGCTTAGTTGGGGGACAGGCCAATGAGCAGTTCTTC. The chain joins TRBV11-2 to TRBJ2-1; 8 positions match TRBD1. With V trimmed by 1 base and J by 6 bases, 5 bases remained unmatched. This CDR3 contains 15 residues. Germline V gene sequence: CDR1 SGHAT, CDR2 FQNNGV.

V gene TRBV4-3 combines with J gene TRBJ1-2; D is perhaps TRBD1 (5 bases). The CDR3 is 13 amino acids. The germline CDR1 and CDR2 sequences are LGHNA and YSLEER. V was clipped by 0 bases and J by 4 bases, with 6 bases between them. The CDR3 DNA reads as TGCGCCAGCAGCCAAGATAGGGGCTATGGCTACACCTTC. As protein: CASSQDRGYGYTF.

The sample holds one count of this clone. The CDR3 DNA follows: TGTGCCAGCAGTTTTTCTGGACAGCTAGACTATGGCTACACCTTC. Translating it yields CASSFSGQLDYGYTF. This chain connects TRBV28 to TRBJ1-2; maybe TRBD1 (6 bases). Germline values: CDR1 MDHEN, CDR2 SYDVKM. Trimming removed 3 bases at V and 3 bases at J, with 14 bases between. CDR3 length equals 15 residues.

V and J are TRBV19 and TRBJ1-2; tentative D call: TRBD1 (5 bases). There are 12 residues in the CDR3. Germline V gives CDR1 LNHDA, CDR2 SQIVND (reference sequence). V lost 6 bases, J lost 8 bases, and 13 bases lay in between. CDR3 sequence reads: CASSDRTKGYTF. CDR3 in DNA: TGTGCCAGTAGCGACAGAACCAAGGGCTACACCTTC.

The count of this clone is one. This chain joins TRBV19 and TRBJ2-2; possible D gene TRBD2, 5 bases. CDR1 and CDR2 from the germline V gene are LNHDA and SQIVND (reference sequence). The germline V and J ends were trimmed by 7 bases and 5 bases, with 17 bases remaining between them. The CDR3 is 15 amino acids. CDR3 nucleotides: TGTGCCAGTAAATTAGCGAGAGAAAAAACCGGGGAGCTGTTTTTT. As protein: CASKLAREKTGELFF.

Only a few counts were recorded for this clone. V and J are TRBV5-6 and TRBJ2-1; D is unclear. With 0 bases removed from V and 6 bases from J, the gap between germline ends came to 4 bases. Germline V gene sequence: CDR1 SGHDT, CDR2 YYEEEE. The CDR3 spans 12 residues. This CDR3 is CASSLGVNEQFF. The CDR3 DNA reads TGTGCCAGCAGCTTGGGCGTCAATGAGCAGTTCTTC.

This chain connects TRBV19 to TRBJ1-5; D ambiguous. Between the trimmed V and J ends, which lost 6 bases and 2 bases, there was a span of 17 bases. The CDR3 contains 16 residues. Germline assignment: CDR1 LNHDA and CDR2 SQIVND (reference sequence). The CDR3 DNA reads TGTGCCAGTAGAAATGAGGCTGTAATTGGCAATCAGCCCCAGCATTTT. This translates into CASRNEAVIGNQPQHF.

J is TRBJ2-5 and V is TRBV18; TRBD2 might be the D (6 bases). The CDR3 is 14 amino acids. Trimming removed 6 bases at V and 5 bases at J, with 16 bases between. Germline-derived CDR1 and CDR2 are KGHSH and LQKENI. The CDR3 DNA reads TGTGCCAGCTCTCCCGGGACCCGGGGGGAGACCCAGTACTTC. It is translated as CASSPGTRGETQYF. Drawing the rest from reference TRBV18 and TRBJ2-5, the complete variable domain is NAGVMQNPRHLVRRRGQEARLRCSPMKGHSHVYWYRQLPEEGLKFMVYLQKENIIDESGMPKERFSAEFPKEGPSILRIQQVVRGDSAAYFCASSPGTRGETQYFGPGTRLLVL.

This chain connects TRBV10-3 to TRBJ2-7; TRBD1 agrees at 11 bases. The CDR3 contains 16 residues. Germline trimming cut 0 bases from V and 5 bases from J; bases unmatched to any gene: 6. From germline, CDR1 is ENHRY and CDR2 SYGVKD. This chain's CDR3 is CAISESRGQGGHEQYF. The CDR3 DNA follows: TGTGCCATCAGTGAGTCGAGGGGACAGGGGGGTCACGAGCAGTACTTC.

This chain links TRBV18 with TRBJ2-3, with TRBD2 matching over 13 bases. The ends lost 4 bases at V and 5 bases at J; junction bases unmatched: 9. CDR3 length: 17 residues. The germline CDR1 and CDR2 sequences are KGHSH and LQKENI. The CDR3 coding sequence is TGTGCCAGCTCACTACAACTAGCGGGAGGGATTGGAGATACGCAGTATTTT. Encoded protein: CASSLQLAGGIGDTQYF.

The genes are TRBV11-3 and TRBJ2-1, with 12 bases that match TRBD2. Trimming at V came to 6 bases and at J to 6 bases, leaving 12 bases not matched to a gene. The CDR3 length is 17 residues. Germline V gene data show CDR1 as SGHNT and CDR2 as YENEEA. CDR3 sequence reads: CASSFRGLAGPSNEQFF. The DNA for the CDR3 is TGTGCCAGCAGTTTCAGAGGACTAGCGGGACCATCCAATGAGCAGTTCTTC. The full variable domain, completed using reference TRBV11-3 and TRBJ2-1, is EAGVVQSPRYKIIEKKQPVAFWCNPISGHNTLYWYLQNLGQGPELLIRYENEEAVDDSQLPKDRFSAERLKGVDSTLKIQPAELGDSAVYLCASSFRGLAGPSNEQFFGPGTRLTVL.

This chain connects TRBV4-2 to TRBJ2-2, with D possibly being TRBD1 (5 bases). Germline-derived CDR1 and CDR2 are LGHNA and YNFKEQ. The CDR3 extends over 14 amino acids. V was pared by 4 bases and J by 0 bases, with 6 bases between. The CDR3 reads CASSPTANTGELFF. DNA for the CDR3: TGTGCCAGCAGCCCGACAGCGAACACCGGGGAGCTGTTTTTT.

The chain carries TRBV7-2 and TRBJ2-1; TRBD2 matches at 7 bases. V dropped 3 bases and J dropped 1; count of bases not matched to a gene: 3. The CDR3 is 15 residues long. Germline V gene sequence: CDR1 SGHTA, CDR2 FQGNSA. CDR3 region: CASSFSGASYNEQFF. CDR3 coding DNA: TGTGCCAGCAGCTTCAGCGGGGCGTCCTACAATGAGCAGTTCTTC.

The V call is TRBV28, the J call TRBJ2-2, with TRBD1 matching 8 bases. The V gene end was trimmed by 3 bases and the J gene end by 6 bases; junction bases not matched to a gene: 6. CDR1 and CDR2 from the germline V gene are MDHEN and SYDVKM. The CDR3 extends over 15 amino acids. CDR3 in DNA: TGTGCCAGCAGTTTGGCGTCAGGGGGCGCCGGGGAGCTGTTTTTT. Protein sequence: CASSLASGGAGELFF.

The CDR3 nucleotides read TGTGCCAGCAGTTCCGTGACAGGGGGCGGCTACGAGCAGTACTTC. This encodes CASSSVTGGGYEQYF. This chain uses TRBV6-5 with TRBJ2-5, with 10 bases that match TRBD1. The end of the DNA aligns better with TRBJ2-7, so the J call may be wrong. The CDR3 covers 15 residues. Germline CDR1 reads MNHEY; CDR2 reads SVGAGI.

CDR3 amino acids: CASSTATGRRVYGYTF. CDR3 DNA sequence: TGTGCCAGTAGTACCGCGACAGGGCGCAGGGTTTATGGCTACACCTTC. This chain connects TRBV19 to TRBJ1-2, with 7 bases that match TRBD1. The CDR3 contains 16 residues. From germline, CDR1 is LNHDA and CDR2 SQIVND (reference sequence). V was clipped by 4 bases and J by 5 bases; unmatched bases: 13.

This chain joins TRBV6-5 and TRBJ2-2; D is perhaps TRBD1 (6 bases). The CDR3 length is 14 residues. Germline-derived CDR1 and CDR2 are MNHEY and SVGAGI. Between the trimmed V and J ends, which lost 5 bases and 6 bases, there was a span of 13 bases. The CDR3 sequence is CASSATRGSGELFF. The CDR3 nucleotides read TGTGCCAGCAGTGCGACCAGGGGTTCCGGGGAGCTGTTTTTT.

The J gene is TRBJ2-1, the V gene TRBV7-9; 10 nucleotides line up with TRBD2. The CDR3 sequence is 16 residues long. Germline CDR1 is SEHNR and CDR2 is FQNEAQ (reference sequence). J lost 7 bases, V lost 4 bases, and 10 bases had no gene match. CDR3 in amino acids: CASSWGLAGDPNEQFF. CDR3 nucleotide sequence: TGTGCCAGCAGCTGGGGTCTAGCGGGAGACCCAAATGAGCAGTTCTTC.

The J gene is TRBJ2-7, the V gene TRBV7-2; TRBD2 aligns across 8 bases. Per the germline V gene, CDR1 is SGHTA and CDR2 is FQGNSA. With V trimmed by 6 bases and J by 0 bases, 10 bases remained unmatched. This CDR3 spans 16 amino acids. CDR3 sequence (DNA): TGTGCCAGCAGTCCTTGGGGCAGCGGGAGCTCCTACGAGCAGTACTTC. Translation gives CASSPWGSGSSYEQYF. Supplemented by reference TRBV7-2 and TRBJ2-7, the full variable domain reads GAGVSQSPSNKVTEKGKDVELRCDPISGHTALYWYRQSLGQGLEFLIYFQGNSAPDKSGLPSDRFSAERTGGSVSTLTIQRTQQEDSAVYLCASSPWGSGSSYEQYFGPGTRLTVT.

This sequence joins TRBV7-8 and TRBJ2-1, with 12 bases lining up with TRBD2. This CDR3 comprises 15 residues. The V gene end was trimmed by 5 bases and the J gene end by 5 bases; junction bases not matched to a gene: 4. The germline gives CDR1 SGHVS, CDR2 FQNEAQ. The CDR3 sequence: CASSRLAGADNEQFF. CDR3 coding DNA: TGTGCCAGCAGCCGACTAGCGGGAGCTGACAATGAGCAGTTCTTC.

This clone was counted many times. The rearrangement uses TRBV27 and TRBJ2-1; D is possibly TRBD1 (6 bases). CDR3 length: 16 residues. Germline V gene sequence: CDR1 MNHEY, CDR2 SMNVEV (reference sequence). Trimming removed 6 bases at V and 0 bases at J, with 15 bases between. The CDR3 here is CASRLDRLRSYNEQFF. CDR3 nucleotides: TGTGCCAGCAGACTAGACAGGTTACGCTCCTACAATGAGCAGTTCTTC.

The chain links TRBV9 to TRBJ2-1; no clear D. CDR1 is SGDLS and CDR2 is YYNGEE in the germline V gene. This CDR3 spans 15 amino acids. The V end was cut by 4 bases, the J end by 0 bases, with 11 bases between. The chain's CDR3 is CASSPAANSYNEQFF. Here the CDR3 DNA reads TGTGCCAGCAGCCCCGCTGCGAACTCCTACAATGAGCAGTTCTTC.

CDR3 nucleotides: TGCGCCAGCAGCCCTCAGGGAGGCAACAATCAGCCCCAGCATTTT. Encoded protein: CASSPQGGNNQPQHF. The genes are TRBV5-1 and TRBJ1-5, with D possibly matching TRBD1 (5 bases). The germline V gene encodes CDR1 SGHRS and CDR2 YFSETQ. V was clipped by 4 bases and J by 3 bases, with 14 bases between them. CDR3 size: 15 residues.

The chain carries TRBV7-9 and TRBJ1-2; no reliable D call. The germline V gene encodes CDR1 SEHNR and CDR2 FQNEAQ (reference sequence). This CDR3 has 14 amino acids. The V gene lost 4 bases and the J gene lost 2 bases, with 11 bases spanning the gap. CDR3 coding DNA: TGTGCCAGCAGCTACGAGGCAGCGAACTATGGCTACACCTTC. Protein: CASSYEAANYGYTF. Full variable domain (missing parts from reference TRBV7-9 and TRBJ1-2): DTGVSQNPRHKITKRGQNVTFRCDPISEHNRLYWYRQTLGQGPEFLTYFQNEAQLEKSRLLSDRFSAERPKGSFSTLEIQRTEQGDSAMYLCASSYEAANYGYTFGSGTRLTVV.

J is TRBJ2-3 and V is TRBV6-5; perhaps TRBD1 as D (7 bases). The V and J ends lost 10 bases and 1 base respectively, with 15 bases between them. The CDR3 spans 14 residues. CDR1 is MNHEY, CDR2 SVGAGI, per germline. The CDR3 DNA sequence: TGTGCCACCCAGGGGGGATGGGGCACAGATACGCAGTATTTT. It specifies CATQGGWGTDTQYF.

CDR3: CAITTDRGPSYEQYF. The CDR3 bases are TGTGCCATCACCACCGACAGGGGACCCTCCTACGAGCAGTACTTC. The genes are TRBV10-3 and TRBJ2-7; 8 bases are shared with TRBD1. V trimming: 7 bases; J trimming: 0 bases; junction bases outside the gene matches: 8. The CDR3 runs to 15 residues. Germline loops: CDR1 ENHRY, CDR2 SYGVKD.